The 20 T cell receptor beta chains given below trace back to one sample, sequenced in a study of response to subunit inactivated influenza vaccine. A single record per CDR3 protein comes from TCRdb applying MiXCR to the RT-PCR reads. The table shows 540,000 or so distinct CDR3 sequences, with roughly 13% occurring only once. The material was PBMCs from blood, obtained roughly 47 days after vaccination. Receptors originate from a man aged 50 to 59 who received an inactivated influenza vaccine.

This chain links TRBV7-2 with TRBJ2-7; 12 nucleotides align to TRBD2. Germline V gene data show CDR1 as SGHTA and CDR2 as FQGNSA. Trimming removed 4 bases from V and 4 bases from J; junction bases left unmatched: 8. CDR3 length: 16 residues. CDR3 region: CASSSSGLAGSYEQYF. The CDR3 region has the DNA TGTGCCAGCAGCTCATCCGGACTAGCGGGGTCTTACGAGCAGTACTTC.

CDR3 sequence (DNA): TGCGCCAGCAGCCTCCCTAGCGGGGGGGCGGGAACCGGGGAGCTGTTTTTT. This sequence encodes CASSLPSGGAGTGELFF. The rearrangement links TRBV4-1 to TRBJ2-2; 12 bases align to TRBD2. Germline CDR1 is MGHRA and CDR2 is YSYEKL. The junction had 8 bases not matched to a gene; V was cut back by 4 bases and J by 5 bases. The CDR3 length is 17 residues.

In this sample, this clonotype turned up many times. The CDR3 reads CAISDSVGGTEAFF. The CDR3 DNA reads TGTGCCATCAGTGATTCCGTGGGGGGTACTGAAGCTTTCTTT. J is TRBJ1-1 and V is TRBV10-3, with D tentatively TRBD1 (5 bases). V lost 3 bases and J 5 bases, leaving 13 bases between the germline ends. This CDR3 has 14 residues. The germline V gene has CDR1 ENHRY and CDR2 SYGVKD.

Only a few counts were recorded for this clonotype. The chain's CDR3 is CASSQGGRGSSYNEQFF. In DNA, the CDR3 is TGTGCCAGCAGCCAGGGCGGGCGGGGGAGCTCCTACAATGAGCAGTTCTTC. The chain uses TRBV7-8 and TRBJ2-1, with 7 bases aligning to TRBD2. CDR1 and CDR2 (germline): SGHVS, FQNEAQ. This CDR3 has 17 amino acids. The V segment lost 5 bases and the J segment 0 bases; nucleotides outside the gene matches: 10.

V and J are TRBV12-3 or TRBV12-4 and TRBJ2-3, with 8 nucleotides matching TRBD1. With V trimmed by 4 bases and J by 0 bases, 3 bases remained unmatched. This CDR3 is built from 15 residues. This CDR3 is CASSWDRYSTDTQYF. The CDR3 DNA is TGTGCCAGCAGTTGGGACAGGTATAGCACAGATACGCAGTATTTT.

This chain joins TRBV5-1 and TRBJ2-1; D may be TRBD1 (5 bases). The CDR3 covers 13 residues. The ends were cut back, 3 bases at V and 8 bases at J, with 12 bases in the middle. In germline, CDR1 is SGHRS, CDR2 YFSETQ. CDR3 nucleotides: TGCGCCAGCAGCTGGACAACAGGCGATGAGCAGTTCTTC. As protein: CASSWTTGDEQFF.

This clonotype has just a few counts. The V and J genes are TRBV6-1 and TRBJ2-7; 12 bases align to TRBD1. CDR1 and CDR2 from the germline V gene are MNHNS and SASEGT. Trimming took 6 bases from V and 9 from J; bases not matched to a gene: 18. The CDR3 sequence is 17 residues long. The CDR3: CASSQGTGGLVSSPQYF. CDR3 DNA: TGTGCCAGCAGCCAAGGGACAGGGGGCCTCGTTTCGTCCCCGCAGTACTTC.

This clonotype occurred a few times. The chain combines TRBV14 with TRBJ2-7; 8 bases line up with TRBD1. This CDR3 is 18 amino acids long. The germline CDR1 and CDR2 sequences are SGHDN and FVKESK. J was trimmed by 0 bases and V by 1 base; bases with no gene match: 11. CDR3 sequence reads: CASSQATRTGSLSYEQYF. CDR3 sequence (DNA): TGTGCCAGCAGCCAAGCCACGAGGACAGGGTCCCTCTCCTACGAGCAGTACTTC.

This clonotype was detected a few times. The chain joins TRBV6-6 to TRBJ2-5, with TRBD2 as a possible D gene (6 bases). V was shortened by 8 bases and J by 4 bases, with 11 bases between the two germline ends. The CDR3 sequence is 12 residues long. Germline V gene sequence: CDR1 MNHNY, CDR2 SVGAGI (reference sequence). The chain's CDR3 is CASRPGVETQYF. The CDR3 DNA reads as TGTGCCAGCCGTCCGGGGGTAGAGACCCAGTACTTC.

The genes are TRBV6-1 and TRBJ1-2; a possible D gene is TRBD1 (5 bases). Trimming shortened V by 6 bases and J by 3 bases, and 20 bases separated the two germline ends. This CDR3 region has 16 residues. Germline V gene data show CDR1 as MNHNS and CDR2 as SASEGT. The CDR3 loop reads CASSPTGGAGDYGYTF. The CDR3 nucleotides are TGTGCCAGCAGCCCCACGGGAGGGGCGGGTGACTATGGCTACACCTTC.

This clonotype was seen a handful of times. The rearrangement joins TRBV20-1 to TRBJ2-7; 7 bases align to TRBD2. V shed 1 base, J shed 0 bases, and the junction held 3 bases outside the gene matches. Germline CDR1 DFQATT, CDR2 SNEGSKA (reference sequence). CDR3 length equals 14 residues. CDR3 nucleotides: TGCAGTGCTAGAGCGGCTAGCGGCTCCTACGAGCAGTACTTC. Amino acids: CSARAASGSYEQYF.

This clonotype was counted only a few times. The gene calls are TRBV9 and TRBJ2-7; 7 bases match TRBD2. V lost 0 bases, J lost 3 bases, and 6 bases stayed unmatched. Germline CDR1 reads SGDLS; CDR2 reads YYNGEE. This CDR3 is 15 amino acids long. DNA for the CDR3: TGTGCCAGCAGCGTAGCGGGAGGTCCCCTCTACGAGCAGTACTTC. This gives the protein CASSVAGGPLYEQYF.

The sample holds many counts of this clonotype. This rearrangement joins TRBV6-5 to TRBJ1-1; a weak D match, TRBD1 (6 bases). CDR1 is MNHEY and CDR2 is SVGAGI in the germline V gene. Trimming took off 2 bases at V and 11 bases at J, with 15 bases between the two ends. The CDR3 runs 13 residues. The CDR3 DNA reads as TGTGCCAGCAGTTACCCAGGGGAGAGGACGGCTTTCTTT. Translation gives CASSYPGERTAFF.

This clonotype appeared many times. V usage is TRBV5-5 and J usage is TRBJ2-3; D may be TRBD2 (6 bases). The CDR3 spans 15 residues. V lost 2 bases to trimming and J lost 2 bases, with 12 bases between them. The germline CDR1 and CDR2 sequences are SGHKS and YYEKEE (reference sequence). For the CDR3, the DNA is TGTGCCAGCAGCTTTAGCGGAGCCCCCACAGATACGCAGTATTTT. It is translated as CASSFSGAPTDTQYF. Combining the CDR3 with reference TRBV5-5 and TRBJ2-3 gives the whole variable domain DAGVTQSPTHLIKTRGQQVTLRCSPISGHKSVSWYQQVLGQGPQFIFQYYEKEERGRGNFPDRFSARQFPNYSSELNVNALLLGDSALYLCASSFSGAPTDTQYFGPGTRLTVL.

The gene calls are TRBV20-1 and TRBJ2-7; 12 bases are shared with TRBD1. V lost 3 bases and J lost 4; bases outside the gene matches: 10. Germline CDR1 and CDR2: DFQATT and SNEGSKA (reference sequence). The CDR3 loop spans 16 amino acids. CDR3 sequence: CSASSGTGGAVYEQYF. The CDR3 bases are TGCAGTGCTAGCTCCGGGACAGGGGGCGCGGTTTACGAGCAGTACTTC.

The chain combines TRBV7-2 with TRBJ2-3; 9 nucleotides match TRBD2. With V trimmed by 3 bases and J by 4 bases, 5 bases remained unmatched. The CDR3 totals 15 residues. Germline V gives CDR1 SGHTA, CDR2 FQGNSA. The CDR3 protein is CASSFKAGGPDTQYF. DNA of the CDR3: TGTGCCAGCAGCTTCAAAGCGGGGGGCCCAGATACGCAGTATTTT.

V is TRBV11-2 and J is TRBJ1-2; D remains ambiguous. Germline CDR1 is SGHAT and CDR2 is FQNNGV. The CDR3 runs 14 residues. Trimming stripped 3 bases from V and 4 bases from J, with 12 bases between. CDR3 nucleotide sequence: TGTGCCAGCAGCTTCCGGGTTGGATTCTATGGCTACACCTTC. Protein product: CASSFRVGFYGYTF.

The chain couples TRBV18 to TRBJ2-1; the D is unclear. V gave up 6 bases and J gave up 10 bases, with 10 bases separating them. The CDR3 has 11 residues. Germline V gene lookup returns CDR1 KGHSH and CDR2 LQKENI. The CDR3 bases are TGTGCCAGCTCGACAACGTACGAGCAGTTCTTC. This encodes CASSTTYEQFF.

Worth noting for this clonotype: A much larger clone differs by one base, so this may be a read error. The chain combines TRBV7-2 with TRBJ2-3; 9 bases align to TRBD2. CDR3 length: 15 amino acids. Germline CDR1 reads SGHTA; CDR2 reads FQGNSA. CDR3 bases: TGTGCCAGCCGCTTAGCGGGGGTTGTCACAGATACGCAGTATTTT. This sequence encodes CASRLAGVVTDTQYF.

This clonotype appeared a few times. This chain connects TRBV7-2 to TRBJ2-1, with D unclear. CDR1 and CDR2 from the germline V gene are SGHTA and FQGNSA. The length of the CDR3 is 13 residues. The ends were cut back, 0 bases at V and 10 bases at J, with 10 bases in the middle. The CDR3 region has the DNA TGTGCCAGCAGCTTAGCGGAGAGTGGAGAGCAGTTCTTC. Translation: CASSLAESGEQFF.